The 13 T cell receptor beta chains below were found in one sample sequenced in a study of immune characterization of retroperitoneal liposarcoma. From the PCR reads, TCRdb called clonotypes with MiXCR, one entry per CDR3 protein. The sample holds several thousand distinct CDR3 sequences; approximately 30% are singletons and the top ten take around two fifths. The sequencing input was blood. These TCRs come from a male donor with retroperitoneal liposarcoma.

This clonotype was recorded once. The CDR3 nucleotides read TGCGCCAGCAGCTTGGCCGGTGGGGGAACCGGGGAGCTGTTTTTT. It yields the protein CASSLAGGGTGELFF. The chain uses TRBV5-1 and TRBJ2-2; either TRBD1 or TRBD2 may supply D (5 bases each). V lost 0 bases, J lost 5 bases, and 11 bases lay in between. Germline lookup yields CDR1 SGHRS and CDR2 YFSETQ. This CDR3 has 15 amino acids. The full variable domain, its missing parts supplied by reference TRBV5-1 and TRBJ2-2, is KAGVTQTPRYLIKTRGQQVTLSCSPISGHRSVSWYQQTPGQGLQFLFEYFSETQRNKGNFPGRFSGRQFSNSRSEMNVSTLELGDSALYLCASSLAGGGTGELFFGEGSRLTVL.

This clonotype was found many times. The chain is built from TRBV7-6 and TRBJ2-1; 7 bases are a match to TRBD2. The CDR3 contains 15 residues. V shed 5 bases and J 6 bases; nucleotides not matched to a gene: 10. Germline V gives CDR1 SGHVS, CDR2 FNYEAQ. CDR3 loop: CASSPTVAGLNEQFF. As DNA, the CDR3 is TGTGCCAGCAGCCCAACCGTAGCGGGTCTCAATGAGCAGTTCTTC.

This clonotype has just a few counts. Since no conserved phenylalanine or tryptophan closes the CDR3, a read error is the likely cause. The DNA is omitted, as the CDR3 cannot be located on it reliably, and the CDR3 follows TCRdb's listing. The CDR3: CASSARGGGAALYFGP. V gene TRBV7-8 combines with J gene TRBJ2-3; TRBD2, as called in the table, went unchecked against the DNA. The CDR3 comprises 16 residues, both ends counted. Germline V gives CDR1 SGHVS, CDR2 FQNEAQ.

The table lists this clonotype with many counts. The CDR3 reads CASSLIIEHYNEQFF. In DNA form, the CDR3 reads TGTGCCAGCAGCTTGATCATCGAACATTACAATGAGCAGTTCTTC. The chain uses TRBV5-6 and TRBJ2-1; D remains ambiguous. CDR1 and CDR2 (germline): SGHDT, YYEEEE. The length of the CDR3 is 15 residues. V was trimmed by 1 base and J by 4 bases, leaving 12 bases between them.

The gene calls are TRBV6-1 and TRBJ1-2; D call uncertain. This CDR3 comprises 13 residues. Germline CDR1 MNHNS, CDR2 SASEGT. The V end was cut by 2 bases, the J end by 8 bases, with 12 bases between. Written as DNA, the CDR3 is TGTGCCAGCAGTGAATTAGATGTATCCGGCTACACCTTC. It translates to CASSELDVSGYTF.

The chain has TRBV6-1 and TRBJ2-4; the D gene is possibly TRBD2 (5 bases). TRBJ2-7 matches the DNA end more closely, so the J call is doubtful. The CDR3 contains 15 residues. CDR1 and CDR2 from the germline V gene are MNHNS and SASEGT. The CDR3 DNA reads TGTGCCAGCAGTAAAACCGGGATAATAGACTACGAGCAGTACTTC. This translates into CASSKTGIIDYEQYF.

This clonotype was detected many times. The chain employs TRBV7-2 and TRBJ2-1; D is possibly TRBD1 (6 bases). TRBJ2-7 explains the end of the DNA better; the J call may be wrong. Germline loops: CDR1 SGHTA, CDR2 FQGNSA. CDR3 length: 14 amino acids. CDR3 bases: TGTGCCAGCAGTCGTCTCGGACAGTCCTACGAGCAGTACTTC. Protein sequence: CASSRLGQSYEQYF.

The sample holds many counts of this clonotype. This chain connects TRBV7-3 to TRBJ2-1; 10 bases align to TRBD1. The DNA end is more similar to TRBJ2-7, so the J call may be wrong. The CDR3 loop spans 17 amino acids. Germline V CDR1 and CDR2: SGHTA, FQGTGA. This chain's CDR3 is CASSLGPGTGDYNEQYF. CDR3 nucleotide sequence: TGTGCCAGCAGCCTCGGACCCGGGACAGGGGACTACAATGAGCAGTACTTC.

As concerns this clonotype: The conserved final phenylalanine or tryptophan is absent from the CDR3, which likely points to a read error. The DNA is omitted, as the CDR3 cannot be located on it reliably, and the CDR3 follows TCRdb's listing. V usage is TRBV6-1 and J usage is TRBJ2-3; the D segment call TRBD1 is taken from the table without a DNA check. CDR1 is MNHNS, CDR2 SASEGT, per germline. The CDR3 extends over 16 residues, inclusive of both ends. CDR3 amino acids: CASSEAPRTYEQYFGP.

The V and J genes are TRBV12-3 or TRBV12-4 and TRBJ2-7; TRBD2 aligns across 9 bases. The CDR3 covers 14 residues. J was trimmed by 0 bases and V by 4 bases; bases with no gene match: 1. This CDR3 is CASSSSGTSYEQYF. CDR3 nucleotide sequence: TGTGCCAGCAGTTCTAGCGGGACCTCCTACGAGCAGTACTTC.

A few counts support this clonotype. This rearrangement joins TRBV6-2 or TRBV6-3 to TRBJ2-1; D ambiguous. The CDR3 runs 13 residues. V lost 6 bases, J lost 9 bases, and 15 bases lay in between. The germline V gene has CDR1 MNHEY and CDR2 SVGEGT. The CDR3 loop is CASSASRTGEQFF. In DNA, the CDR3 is TGTGCCAGCAGCGCATCTCGGACGGGTGAGCAGTTCTTC.

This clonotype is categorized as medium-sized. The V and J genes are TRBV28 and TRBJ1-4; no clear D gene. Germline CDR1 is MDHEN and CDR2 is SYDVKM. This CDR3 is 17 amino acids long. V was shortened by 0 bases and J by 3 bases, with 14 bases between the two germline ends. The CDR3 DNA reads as TGTGCCAGCAGTTTATGGGCAGGCCTGGAGTCTAATGAAAAACTGTTTTTT. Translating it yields CASSLWAGLESNEKLFF.

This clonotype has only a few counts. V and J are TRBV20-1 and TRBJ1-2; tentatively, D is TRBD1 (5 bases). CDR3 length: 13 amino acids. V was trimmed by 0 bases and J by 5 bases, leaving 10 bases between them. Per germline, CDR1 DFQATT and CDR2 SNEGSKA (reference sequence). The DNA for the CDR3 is TGCAGTGCTAGAGATTCGCCAGGGTATGGCTACACCTTC. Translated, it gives CSARDSPGYGYTF.